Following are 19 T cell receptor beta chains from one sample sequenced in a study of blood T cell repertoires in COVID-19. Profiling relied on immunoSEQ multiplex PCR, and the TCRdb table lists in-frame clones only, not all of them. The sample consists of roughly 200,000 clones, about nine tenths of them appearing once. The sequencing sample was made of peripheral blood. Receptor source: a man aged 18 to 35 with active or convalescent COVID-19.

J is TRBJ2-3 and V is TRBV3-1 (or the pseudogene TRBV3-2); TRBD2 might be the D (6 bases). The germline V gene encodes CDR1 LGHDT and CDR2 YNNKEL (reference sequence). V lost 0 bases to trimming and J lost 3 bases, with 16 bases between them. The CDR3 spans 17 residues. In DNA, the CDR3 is TGTGCCAGCAGCCAAGAGGAAACGGGGGTTTGGACAGATACGCAGTATTTT. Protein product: CASSQEETGVWTDTQYF.

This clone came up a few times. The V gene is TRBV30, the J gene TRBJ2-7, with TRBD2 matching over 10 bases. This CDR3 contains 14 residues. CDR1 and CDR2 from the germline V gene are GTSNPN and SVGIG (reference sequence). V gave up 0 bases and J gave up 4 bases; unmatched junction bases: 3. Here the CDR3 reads CAWSVASGRYEQYF. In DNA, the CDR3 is TGTGCCTGGAGTGTAGCTAGCGGGAGATACGAGCAGTACTTC.

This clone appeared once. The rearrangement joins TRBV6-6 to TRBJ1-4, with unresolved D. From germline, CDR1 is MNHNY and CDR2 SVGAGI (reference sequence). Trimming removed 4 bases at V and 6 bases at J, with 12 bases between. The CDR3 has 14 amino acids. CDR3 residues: CASSFGRLDEKLFF. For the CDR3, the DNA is TGTGCCAGCAGTTTTGGCAGATTGGATGAAAAACTGTTTTTT.

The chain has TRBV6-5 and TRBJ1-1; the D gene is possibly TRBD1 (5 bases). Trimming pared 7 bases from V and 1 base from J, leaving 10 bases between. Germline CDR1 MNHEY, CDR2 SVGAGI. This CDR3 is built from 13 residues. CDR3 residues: CASISGQNTEAFF. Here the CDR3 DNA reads TGTGCCAGCATCTCAGGACAGAACACTGAAGCTTTCTTT.

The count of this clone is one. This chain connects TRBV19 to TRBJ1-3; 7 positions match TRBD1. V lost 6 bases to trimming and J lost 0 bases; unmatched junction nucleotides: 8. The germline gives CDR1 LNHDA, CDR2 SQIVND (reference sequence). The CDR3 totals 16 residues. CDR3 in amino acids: CASRPDRTRSGNTIYF. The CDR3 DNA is TGTGCCAGTAGGCCGGACAGGACCCGCTCTGGAAACACCATATATTTT.

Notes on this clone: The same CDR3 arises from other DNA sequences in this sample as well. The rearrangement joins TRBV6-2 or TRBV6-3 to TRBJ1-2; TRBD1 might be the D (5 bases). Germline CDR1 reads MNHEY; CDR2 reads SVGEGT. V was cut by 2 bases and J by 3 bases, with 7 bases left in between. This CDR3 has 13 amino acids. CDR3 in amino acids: CASSYGRDYGYTF. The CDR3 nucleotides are TGTGCCAGCAGTTACGGCAGGGACTATGGCTACACCTTC.

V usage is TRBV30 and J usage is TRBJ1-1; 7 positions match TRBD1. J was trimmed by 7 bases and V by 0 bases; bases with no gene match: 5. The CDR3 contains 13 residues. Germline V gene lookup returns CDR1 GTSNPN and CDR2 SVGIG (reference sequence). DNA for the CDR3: TGTGCCTGGAGTGTGGGACAGATAGTTGAAGCTTTCTTT. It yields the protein CAWSVGQIVEAFF.

The CDR3: CAWSVSGNQPQHF. The CDR3 DNA follows: TGTGCCTGGAGTGTATCAGGTAATCAGCCCCAGCATTTT. The J gene is TRBJ1-5, the V gene TRBV30; no clear D gene. V was pared by 0 bases and J by 4 bases, with 7 bases between. Germline CDR1 GTSNPN, CDR2 SVGIG (reference sequence). The CDR3 is made up of 13 amino acids.

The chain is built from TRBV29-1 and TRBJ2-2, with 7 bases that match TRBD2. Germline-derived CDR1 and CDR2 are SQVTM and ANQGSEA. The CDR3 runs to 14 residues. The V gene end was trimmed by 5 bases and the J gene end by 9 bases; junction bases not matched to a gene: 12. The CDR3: CSVLAGAAGRELFF. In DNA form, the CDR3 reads TGCAGCGTTTTGGCGGGAGCCGCGGGAAGGGAGCTGTTTTTT.

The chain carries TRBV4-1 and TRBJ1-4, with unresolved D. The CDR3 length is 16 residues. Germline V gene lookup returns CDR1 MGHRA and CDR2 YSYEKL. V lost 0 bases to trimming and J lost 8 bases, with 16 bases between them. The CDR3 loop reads CASSQEGYTSREKLFF. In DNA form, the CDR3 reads TGCGCCAGCAGCCAAGAAGGGTATACTAGCCGGGAAAAACTGTTTTTT.

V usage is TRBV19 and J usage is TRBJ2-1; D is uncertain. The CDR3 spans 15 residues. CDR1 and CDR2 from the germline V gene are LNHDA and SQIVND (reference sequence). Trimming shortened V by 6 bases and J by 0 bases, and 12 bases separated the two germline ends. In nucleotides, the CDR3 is TGTGCCAGTAGCGACTTCCCGGGCTCCTACAATGAGCAGTTCTTC. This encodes CASSDFPGSYNEQFF. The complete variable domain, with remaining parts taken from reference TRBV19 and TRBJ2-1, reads DGGITQSPKYLFRKEGQNVTLSCEQNLNHDAMYWYRQDPGQGLRLIYYSQIVNDFQKGDIAEGYSVSREKKESFPLTVTSAQKNPTAFYLCASSDFPGSYNEQFFGPGTRLTVL.

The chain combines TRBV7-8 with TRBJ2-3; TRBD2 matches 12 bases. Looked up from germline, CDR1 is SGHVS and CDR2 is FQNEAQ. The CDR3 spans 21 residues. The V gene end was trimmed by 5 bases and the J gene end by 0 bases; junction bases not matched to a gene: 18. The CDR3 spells CASSHLTYRTSGISSTDTQYF. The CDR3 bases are TGTGCCAGCAGCCATCTCACATACCGGACTAGCGGGATCTCTAGCACAGATACGCAGTATTTT.

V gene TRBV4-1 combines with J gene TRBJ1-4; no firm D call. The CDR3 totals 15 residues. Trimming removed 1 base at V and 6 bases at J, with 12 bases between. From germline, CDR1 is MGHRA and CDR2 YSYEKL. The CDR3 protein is CASSQGGVLYEKLFF. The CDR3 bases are TGCGCCAGCAGCCAAGGCGGGGTACTGTATGAAAAACTGTTTTTT.

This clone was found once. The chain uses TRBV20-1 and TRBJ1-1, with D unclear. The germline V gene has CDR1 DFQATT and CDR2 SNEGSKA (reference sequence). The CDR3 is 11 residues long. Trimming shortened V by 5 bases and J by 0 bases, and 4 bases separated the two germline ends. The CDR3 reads CSAYLNTEAFF. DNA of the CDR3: TGCAGTGCTTATCTGAACACTGAAGCTTTCTTT.

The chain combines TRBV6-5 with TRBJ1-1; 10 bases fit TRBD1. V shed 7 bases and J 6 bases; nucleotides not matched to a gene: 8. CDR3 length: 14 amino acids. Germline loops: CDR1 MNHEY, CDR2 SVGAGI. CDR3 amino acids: CASIQDRGFSEAFF. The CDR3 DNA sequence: TGTGCCAGCATCCAGGACAGGGGGTTCTCTGAAGCTTTCTTT.

CDR3 DNA: TGTGCCACCAGTGATTTAAGGCAGGGAAGCGACACCGGGGAGCTGTTTTTT. Protein: CATSDLRQGSDTGELFF. The V gene is TRBV24-1, the J gene TRBJ2-2; the D gene is possibly TRBD1 (5 bases). The CDR3 is 17 amino acids. CDR1 is KGHDR, CDR2 SFDVKD, per germline. With 1 base removed from V and 3 bases from J, the gap between germline ends came to 14 bases.

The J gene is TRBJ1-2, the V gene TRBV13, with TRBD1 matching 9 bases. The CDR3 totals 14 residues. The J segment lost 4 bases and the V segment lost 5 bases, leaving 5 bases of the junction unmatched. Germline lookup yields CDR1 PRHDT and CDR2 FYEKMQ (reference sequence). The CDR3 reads CASSRDRVAYGYTF. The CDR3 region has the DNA TGTGCCAGCAGCCGGGACAGGGTCGCCTATGGCTACACCTTC.

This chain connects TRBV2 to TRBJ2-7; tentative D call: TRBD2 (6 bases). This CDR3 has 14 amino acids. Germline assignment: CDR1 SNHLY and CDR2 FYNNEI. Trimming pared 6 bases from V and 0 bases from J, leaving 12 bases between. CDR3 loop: CASRIAVSSYEQYF. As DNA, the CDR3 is TGTGCCAGCAGAATAGCGGTGAGCTCCTACGAGCAGTACTTC.

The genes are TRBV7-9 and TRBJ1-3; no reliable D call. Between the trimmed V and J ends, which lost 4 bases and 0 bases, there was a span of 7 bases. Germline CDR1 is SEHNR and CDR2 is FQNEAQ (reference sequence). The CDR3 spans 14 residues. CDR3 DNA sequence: TGTGCCAGCAGCTCCAGGTACTCTGGAAACACCATATATTTT. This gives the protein CASSSRYSGNTIYF.